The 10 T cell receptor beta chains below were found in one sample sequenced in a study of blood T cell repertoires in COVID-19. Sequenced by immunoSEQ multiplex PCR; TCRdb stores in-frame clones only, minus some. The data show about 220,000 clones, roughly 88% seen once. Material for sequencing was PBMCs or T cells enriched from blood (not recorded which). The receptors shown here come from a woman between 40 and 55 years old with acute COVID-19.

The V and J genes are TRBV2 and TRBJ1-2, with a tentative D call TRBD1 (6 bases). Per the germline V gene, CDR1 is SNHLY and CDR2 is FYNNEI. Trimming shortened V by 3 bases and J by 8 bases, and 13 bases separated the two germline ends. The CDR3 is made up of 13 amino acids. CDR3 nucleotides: TGTGCCAGCAGTGAGGGGGGGGCCGGCGGCTACACCTTC. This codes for CASSEGGAGGYTF.

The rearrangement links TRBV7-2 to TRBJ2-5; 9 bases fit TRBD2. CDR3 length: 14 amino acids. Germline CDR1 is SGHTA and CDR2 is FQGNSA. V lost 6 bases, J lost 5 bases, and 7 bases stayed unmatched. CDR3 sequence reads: CASSLSGRGETQYF. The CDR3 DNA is TGTGCCAGCAGTCTTAGCGGGAGAGGGGAGACCCAGTACTTC.

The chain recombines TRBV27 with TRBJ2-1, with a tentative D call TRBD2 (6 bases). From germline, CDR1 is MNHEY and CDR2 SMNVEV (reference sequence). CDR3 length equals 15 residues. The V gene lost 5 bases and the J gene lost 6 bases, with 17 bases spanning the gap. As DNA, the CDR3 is TGTGCCAGCAGTCCCCCGACGGGACTCCTCAATGAGCAGTTCTTC. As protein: CASSPPTGLLNEQFF.

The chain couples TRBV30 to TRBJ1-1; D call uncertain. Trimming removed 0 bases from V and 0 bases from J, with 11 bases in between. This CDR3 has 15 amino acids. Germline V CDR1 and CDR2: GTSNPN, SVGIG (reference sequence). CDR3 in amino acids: CAWSVTRGVNTEAFF. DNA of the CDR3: TGTGCCTGGAGTGTAACGAGAGGAGTGAACACTGAAGCTTTCTTT.

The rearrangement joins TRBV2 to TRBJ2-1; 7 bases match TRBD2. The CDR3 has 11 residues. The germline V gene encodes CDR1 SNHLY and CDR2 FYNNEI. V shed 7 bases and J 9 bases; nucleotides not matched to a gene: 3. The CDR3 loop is CASIGGSEQFF. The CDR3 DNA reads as TGTGCCAGCATTGGCGGGAGTGAGCAGTTCTTC.

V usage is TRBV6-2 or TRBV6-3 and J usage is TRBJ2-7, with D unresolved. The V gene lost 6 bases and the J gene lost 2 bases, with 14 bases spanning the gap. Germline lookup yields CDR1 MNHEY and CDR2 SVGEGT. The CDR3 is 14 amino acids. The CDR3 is CASSRTGRTYEQYV. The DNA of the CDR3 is TGTGCCAGCAGCAGAACTGGGCGAACCTACGAGCAGTACGTC.

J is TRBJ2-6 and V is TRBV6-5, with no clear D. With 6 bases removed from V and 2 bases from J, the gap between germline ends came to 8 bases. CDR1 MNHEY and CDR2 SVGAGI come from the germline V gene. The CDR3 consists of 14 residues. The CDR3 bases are TGTGCCAGCAGATCCCCAGCTGGGGCCAACGTCCTGACTTTC. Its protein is CASRSPAGANVLTF.

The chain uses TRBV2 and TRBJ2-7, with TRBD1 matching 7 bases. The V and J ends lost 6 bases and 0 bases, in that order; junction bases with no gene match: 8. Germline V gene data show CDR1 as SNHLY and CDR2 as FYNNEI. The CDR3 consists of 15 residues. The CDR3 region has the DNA TGTGCCAGCAGCGGGGACAGAACTTCCTCCTACGAGCAGTACTTC. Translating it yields CASSGDRTSSYEQYF.

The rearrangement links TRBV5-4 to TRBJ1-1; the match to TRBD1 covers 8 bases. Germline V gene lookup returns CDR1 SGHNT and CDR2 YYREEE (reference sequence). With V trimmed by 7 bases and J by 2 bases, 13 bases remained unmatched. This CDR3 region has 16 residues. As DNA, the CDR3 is TGTGCCAGCCATCCCTGGACAGGGAAAGGAAACACTGAAGCTTTCTTT. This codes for CASHPWTGKGNTEAFF.

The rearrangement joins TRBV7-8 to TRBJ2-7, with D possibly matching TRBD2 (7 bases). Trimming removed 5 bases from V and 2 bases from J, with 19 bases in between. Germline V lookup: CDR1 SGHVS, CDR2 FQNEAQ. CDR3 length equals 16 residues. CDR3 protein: CASSPGRLRGPYEQYV. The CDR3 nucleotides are TGTGCCAGCAGCCCGGGGCGGTTGCGGGGGCCCTACGAGCAGTACGTC.